The clone carrying this T cell receptor (beta chain) was recorded many times. This sample is drawn from a study of Graves' ophthalmopathy and Graves' hyperthyroidism. Every ophthalmopathy donor presented moderate-to-severe activity, CAS ≥3, NOSPECS ≥4 and duration under 3 months. CDR1 is SNHLY and CDR2 is FYNNEI in the germline V gene. This CDR3 is built from 14 residues. Between the trimmed V and J ends, which lost 2 bases and 2 bases, there was a span of 6 bases. Amplification of the TCR beta CDR3 regions used RNA transcripts (as template). HTBI primers primed a first-round RT-PCR, and a second-round multiplex PCR followed. Each CDR3 protein gets one entry after TCRdb re-called the multiplex PCR reads with MiXCR. The data contain around 400,000 distinct CDR3 sequences, approximately 20% of them singletons.

The sequenced sample was peripheral blood. The J gene is TRBJ2-2, the V gene TRBV2; D not certain. The sequence came from a woman between 18 and 29 years old with Graves' ophthalmopathy. The CDR3: CASSEPLNTGELFF. The CDR3 region has the DNA TGTGCCAGCAGTGAACCACTTAACACCGGGGAGCTGTTTTTT.